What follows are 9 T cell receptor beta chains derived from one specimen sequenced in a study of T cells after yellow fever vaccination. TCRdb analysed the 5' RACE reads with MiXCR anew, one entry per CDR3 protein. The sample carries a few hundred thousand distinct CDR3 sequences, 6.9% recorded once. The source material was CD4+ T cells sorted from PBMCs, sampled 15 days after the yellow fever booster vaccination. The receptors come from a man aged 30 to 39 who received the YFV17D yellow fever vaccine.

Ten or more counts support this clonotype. The CDR3: CASSLGSSGRTGNEQFF. In DNA, the CDR3 is TGCGCCAGCAGCTTAGGATCTAGCGGGAGAACCGGCAATGAGCAGTTCTTC. The chain has TRBV5-1 and TRBJ2-1; TRBD2 matches at 10 bases. CDR1 SGHRS and CDR2 YFSETQ come from the germline V gene. V dropped 2 bases and J dropped 6; count of bases not matched to a gene: 11. This CDR3 is 17 amino acids long.

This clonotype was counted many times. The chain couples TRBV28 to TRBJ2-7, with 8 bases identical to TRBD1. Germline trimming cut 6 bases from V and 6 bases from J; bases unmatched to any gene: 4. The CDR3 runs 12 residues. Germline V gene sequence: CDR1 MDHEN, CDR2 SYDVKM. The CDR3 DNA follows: TGTGCCAGCAGCTTCGGACAGGGCGAGCAGTACTTC. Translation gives CASSFGQGEQYF. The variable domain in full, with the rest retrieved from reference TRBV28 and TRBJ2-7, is DVKVTQSSRYLVKRTGEKVFLECVQDMDHENMFWYRQDPGLGLRLIYFSYDVKMKEKGDIPEGYSVSREKKERFSLILESASTNQTSMYLCASSFGQGEQYFGPGTRLTVT.

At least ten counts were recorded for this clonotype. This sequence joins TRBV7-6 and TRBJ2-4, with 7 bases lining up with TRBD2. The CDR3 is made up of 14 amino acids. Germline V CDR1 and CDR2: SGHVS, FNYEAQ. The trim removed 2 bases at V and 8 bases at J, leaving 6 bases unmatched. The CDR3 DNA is TGTGCCAGCAGCTTAACGGGACTAAGTGACATTCAGTACTTC. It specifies CASSLTGLSDIQYF.

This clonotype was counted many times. The CDR3 region is CSVETGRQETQYF. The CDR3, as DNA: TGCAGCGTTGAAACAGGGCGGCAAGAGACCCAGTACTTC. The V call is TRBV29-1, the J call TRBJ2-5; D is possibly TRBD1 (6 bases). CDR1 is SQVTM and CDR2 is ANQGSEA in the germline V gene. The CDR3 runs to 13 residues. V lost 2 bases and J lost 2, with 9 bases in between.

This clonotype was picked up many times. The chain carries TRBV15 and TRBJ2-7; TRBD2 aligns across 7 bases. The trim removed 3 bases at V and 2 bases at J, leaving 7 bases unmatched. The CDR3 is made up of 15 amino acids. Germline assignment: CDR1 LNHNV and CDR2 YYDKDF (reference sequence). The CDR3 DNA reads TGTGCCACCAGCAGGGAAACTAGCGCAGCCTACGAGCAGTACTTC. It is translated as CATSRETSAAYEQYF.

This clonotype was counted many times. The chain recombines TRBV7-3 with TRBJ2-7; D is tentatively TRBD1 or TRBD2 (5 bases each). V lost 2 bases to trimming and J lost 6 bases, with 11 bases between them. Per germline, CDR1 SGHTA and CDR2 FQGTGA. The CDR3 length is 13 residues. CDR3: CASSLGDLREQYF. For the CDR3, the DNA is TGTGCCAGCAGCTTAGGGGACCTCCGCGAGCAGTACTTC.

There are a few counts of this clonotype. CDR3 loop: CASSLAAGLNTQYF. The CDR3 DNA is TGTGCCAGCAGCTTGGCGGCGGGGTTGAACACGCAGTATTTT. The V and J genes are TRBV11-3 and TRBJ2-3; D is perhaps TRBD2 (6 bases). Germline CDR1 and CDR2: SGHNT and YENEEA. The CDR3 has 14 amino acids. Trimming took off 3 bases at V and 9 bases at J, with 16 bases between the two ends.

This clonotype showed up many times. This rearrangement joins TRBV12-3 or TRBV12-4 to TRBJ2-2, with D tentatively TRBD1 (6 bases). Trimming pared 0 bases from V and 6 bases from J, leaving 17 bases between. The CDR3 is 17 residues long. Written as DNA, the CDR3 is TGTGCCAGCAGTTTAGCGGGTCGGGCCAGGGGTGCCGGGGAGCTGTTTTTT. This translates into CASSLAGRARGAGELFF.

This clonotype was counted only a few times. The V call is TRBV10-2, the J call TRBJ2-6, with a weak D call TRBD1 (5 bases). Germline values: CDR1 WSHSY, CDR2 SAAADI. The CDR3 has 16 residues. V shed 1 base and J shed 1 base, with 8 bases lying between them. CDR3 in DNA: TGCGCCAGCAGTGAGTTCAGGGTTTCTGGGGCCAACGTCCTGACTTTC. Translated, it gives CASSEFRVSGANVLTF.